This T cell receptor beta chain was recorded in a study of cytomegalovirus exposure and HLA in healthy donors. Though nominally healthy at sampling, donors likely had unrecorded immune exposures. PCR involved 60 Vbeta and 13 Jbeta primers. In the study's own analysis: An analysis performed later counted around 80 million unique TCR beta chains (around 11 million of them shared). The method was immunoSEQ multiplex PCR; TCRdb's version includes in-frame clones alone and lacks a portion of them. Clone size and the V and J calls come from that table; the DNA yielded D and trimming. This sample has 180,000 or so clones; 82% occur once, and the top ten carry 6.5%. The CDR3 spans 12 residues. The germline V and J ends were trimmed by 5 bases and 4 bases, with 9 bases remaining between them. Germline values: CDR1 SGHRS, CDR2 YFSETQ.

Sequencing was done on a sample of PBMCs. The V and J genes are TRBV5-1 and TRBJ1-1; D is undetermined. This sequence originates from a woman aged 50 to 65 in good health and CMV-seropositive. As DNA, the CDR3 is TGCGCCAGCAGGGAGGATGGCACTGAAGCTTTCTTT. Residues: CASREDGTEAFF.